Below are 27 T cell receptor beta chains sequenced from a single sample in a study of T cell repertoires in cytomegalovirus infection. These receptors lack a known antigen. One entry per CDR3 protein results from TCRdb running MiXCR on the reads. The sample includes 900,000 to 950,000 distinct CDR3 sequences, roughly 30% of them seen just once. The source material was cultured CD8+ T cells from PBMCs, sampled from culture after CMV antigen stimulation. These receptor sequences come from a human donor in good health (CMV status not recorded). Some clones in this sample may be carry-over from other donors' samples.

About this clonotype: It may be a read error: a sequence one base away is much more abundant. This chain joins TRBV7-8 and TRBJ1-1; D gene uncertain. Germline values: CDR1 SGHVS, CDR2 FQNEAQ. The CDR3 has 18 residues. CDR3 DNA sequence: TGTACCAGCAGCTTAGAGAGGGTTGGTCCCAAGGGAAACACTGAAGCTTTCTTT. Residues: CTSSLERVGPKGNTEAFF.

This chain uses TRBV19 with TRBJ2-3; TRBD2 aligns across 8 bases. This CDR3 comprises 15 residues. V was clipped by 1 base and J by 6 bases; unmatched bases: 6. Germline V gene lookup returns CDR1 LNHDA and CDR2 SQIVND (reference sequence). CDR3 sequence reads: CASSIAGGPLDTQYF. CDR3 nucleotides: TGTGCCAGTAGTATAGCGGGGGGGCCTTTGGATACGCAGTATTTT.

The CDR3 sequence: CASSQGPSYEQYF. CDR3 in DNA: TGTGCCAGCAGCCAGGGTCCGTCCTACGAGCAGTACTTC. The rearrangement uses TRBV27 and TRBJ2-7; D might be TRBD1 (5 bases). V lost 6 bases to trimming and J lost 1 base, with 10 bases between them. Germline assignment: CDR1 MNHEY and CDR2 SMNVEV (reference sequence). This CDR3 region has 13 residues.

The rearrangement uses TRBV5-4 and TRBJ2-1; TRBD1 aligns across 8 bases. CDR1 is SGHNT, CDR2 YYREEE, per germline (reference sequence). J lost 1 base, V lost 4 bases, and 13 bases had no gene match. CDR3 length: 18 amino acids. Here the CDR3 DNA reads TGTGCCAGCAGCCCACCCCCCGGACAGGGAAATTCCTACAATGAGCAGTTCTTC. Residues: CASSPPPGQGNSYNEQFF.

The CDR3 reads CASSLWDVAGGYNEQFF. In DNA, the CDR3 is TGTGCCAGCAGTTTATGGGATGTAGCGGGGGGCTACAATGAGCAGTTCTTC. The chain employs TRBV12-3 or TRBV12-4 and TRBJ2-1; 10 bases match TRBD2. The CDR3 is 17 residues long. The V and J ends lost 2 bases and 3 bases, in that order; junction bases with no gene match: 7.

The chain uses TRBV6-1 and TRBJ2-7; unclear D gene. The CDR3 loop spans 14 amino acids. Between the trimmed V and J ends, which lost 8 bases and 2 bases, there was a span of 16 bases. Germline V CDR1 and CDR2: MNHNS, SASEGT. CDR3 nucleotides: TGTGCCAGCCTTTACACAGAAAGGGCCTACGAGCAGTACTTC. It yields the protein CASLYTERAYEQYF.

V usage is TRBV12-3 or TRBV12-4 and J usage is TRBJ1-2; weak D call: TRBD1 (5 bases). The CDR3 contains 14 residues. V was trimmed by 5 bases and J by 3 bases, leaving 13 bases between them. This chain's CDR3 is CASSPFGAHYGYTF. The CDR3 region has the DNA TGTGCCAGCAGTCCCTTCGGGGCCCACTATGGCTACACCTTC.

This clonotype was counted between two and nine times. The rearrangement uses TRBV27 and TRBJ2-6, with no clear D. The CDR3 consists of 17 residues. The V and J ends lost 4 bases and 0 bases respectively, with 13 bases between them. The V gene's germline CDR1 is MNHEY and CDR2 SMNVEV (reference sequence). The CDR3 nucleotides are TGTGCCAGCAGTTCCGATAACGGCAACTCTGGGGCCAACGTCCTGACTTTC. Translation gives CASSSDNGNSGANVLTF.

Regarding this clonotype: One end of the junction is discordant with germline, which a read error may explain. V and J are TRBV15 and TRBJ2-7; no clear D. Germline CDR1 LNHNV, CDR2 YYDKDF (reference sequence). The CDR3 has 15 residues. The CDR3 coding sequence is TGTGACACCAGCAGAGATGAGTTGGGCTCCTACGAGCAGTACTTC. Protein: CDTSRDELGSYEQYF.

The chain joins TRBV2 to TRBJ1-5; D perhaps matches TRBD1 (6 bases). The CDR3 contains 16 residues. V lost 1 base and J 7 bases, leaving 17 bases between the germline ends. In germline, CDR1 is SNHLY, CDR2 FYNNEI. The DNA of the CDR3 is TGTGCCAGCAGTGAAGGGGCAGGGGATCTGAGACAGCCCCAGCATTTT. This encodes CASSEGAGDLRQPQHF.

This clonotype came up a few times. The chain couples TRBV7-9 to TRBJ2-5; 10 positions agree with TRBD1. CDR1 and CDR2 from the germline V gene are SEHNR and FQNEAQ (reference sequence). The CDR3 is 14 amino acids. Trimming cost V 4 bases and J 5 bases; bases outside gene matches: 4. The chain's CDR3 is CASSYLDRGETQYF. CDR3 nucleotide sequence: TGTGCCAGCAGCTACTTGGACAGGGGGGAGACCCAGTACTTC.

Points on this clonotype: This could be a read error, since a much larger clone is one nucleotide away. V usage is TRBV7-8 and J usage is TRBJ1-1; 11 bases agree with TRBD1. CDR1 is SGHVS and CDR2 is FQNEAQ in the germline V gene. The CDR3 contains 15 residues. V shed 5 bases and J 4 bases; nucleotides not matched to a gene: 6. The CDR3 DNA is TGTGCCAGCAGCGGACCCGGGACAGGGGGCACTGAAGCTTTCTTT. It codes for CASSGPGTGGTEAFF.

V and J are TRBV27 and TRBJ1-2, with D possibly TRBD1 on 5 matching bases. CDR1 MNHEY and CDR2 SMNVEV come from the germline V gene (reference sequence). CDR3 length: 12 residues. Trimming cost V 6 bases and J 11 bases, with 16 bases left between them. CDR3 sequence (DNA): TGTGCCAGCAGCCCAGGGTCGGGGAGGTACACCTTC. This translates into CASSPGSGRYTF.

The chain is built from TRBV7-9 and TRBJ2-1, with 13 bases lining up with TRBD2. V lost 5 bases to trimming and J lost 4 bases; unmatched junction nucleotides: 8. The length of the CDR3 is 17 residues. Germline V CDR1 and CDR2: SEHNR, FQNEAQ (reference sequence). The CDR3 sequence: CASSRTSGGDLYNEQFF. For the CDR3, the DNA is TGTGCCAGCAGCCGCACTAGCGGGGGGGACCTATACAATGAGCAGTTCTTC.

There are many counts of this clonotype. The chain employs TRBV7-6 and TRBJ2-3; possible D gene TRBD2, 6 bases. The CDR3 sequence is 14 residues long. The ends were cut back, 5 bases at V and 6 bases at J, with 15 bases in the middle. Per germline, CDR1 SGHVS and CDR2 FNYEAQ. CDR3 in amino acids: CASSTPHGGDTQYF. The CDR3, as DNA: TGTGCCAGCAGCACCCCCCACGGGGGTGATACGCAGTATTTT.

This clonotype was recorded a few times. This rearrangement joins TRBV19 to TRBJ2-1, with 12 bases fitting TRBD2. With 4 bases clipped from V and 9 bases from J, the junction kept 7 bases outside the gene matches. Germline CDR1 LNHDA, CDR2 SQIVND (reference sequence). The CDR3 covers 15 residues. CDR3 bases: TGTGCCAGTAGTACGACGGGACTAGCGGGTGGTGAGCAGTTCTTC. Amino acid sequence: CASSTTGLAGGEQFF. The full variable domain, in which reference TRBV19 and TRBJ2-1 provide the parts outside the CDR3, is DGGITQSPKYLFRKEGQNVTLSCEQNLNHDAMYWYRQDPGQGLRLIYYSQIVNDFQKGDIAEGYSVSREKKESFPLTVTSAQKNPTAFYLCASSTTGLAGGEQFFGPGTRLTVL.

The V and J genes are TRBV19 and TRBJ1-1; TRBD1 might be the D (5 bases). Germline V gene data show CDR1 as LNHDA and CDR2 as SQIVND (reference sequence). Trimming removed 7 bases from V and 4 bases from J, with 16 bases in between. This CDR3 comprises 14 residues. CDR3 protein: CASITGGGGTEAFF. Written as DNA, the CDR3 is TGTGCCAGTATCACGGGGGGAGGCGGCACTGAAGCTTTCTTT.

This clonotype has only a few counts. A junction boundary mismatches the germline segment, possibly from a read error. This chain links TRBV20-1 with TRBJ1-3; tentatively, D is TRBD1 (5 bases). CDR3 length equals 14 residues. The germline gives CDR1 DFQATT, CDR2 SNEGSKA (reference sequence). This CDR3 is CSARGPQGGNTIYF. In DNA, the CDR3 is TGCAGTGCCAGAGGACCCCAGGGTGGAAACACCATATATTTT.

This chain joins TRBV27 and TRBJ2-7, with D maybe TRBD1 (6 bases). CDR3 length equals 14 residues. Trimming removed 4 bases at V and 6 bases at J, with 16 bases between. Germline loops: CDR1 MNHEY, CDR2 SMNVEV (reference sequence). The CDR3 spells CASSSDPDRSEQYF. CDR3 DNA sequence: TGTGCCAGCAGTTCCGACCCTGACAGGAGCGAGCAGTACTTC.

The CDR3 DNA reads TGTGCCAGTAGTATAGATCTTCGTAGATATAATCAGCCCCAGCATTTT. It yields the protein CASSIDLRRYNQPQHF. The chain has TRBV19 and TRBJ1-5, with D unclear. The ends were cut back, 0 bases at V and 4 bases at J, with 13 bases in the middle. Germline-derived CDR1 and CDR2 are LNHDA and SQIVND (reference sequence). The CDR3 consists of 16 residues.

This clonotype was seen a handful of times. This chain links TRBV13 with TRBJ2-2; D might be TRBD1 (6 bases). Germline V lookup: CDR1 PRHDT, CDR2 FYEKMQ (reference sequence). The CDR3 runs 16 residues. Trimming removed 0 bases at V and 2 bases at J, with 10 bases between. The CDR3 nucleotides are TGTGCCAGCAGCTTAGGCGGGACATTTAACACCGGGGAGCTGTTTTTT. It encodes CASSLGGTFNTGELFF.

This sequence joins TRBV9 and TRBJ1-1; 11 positions agree with TRBD1. The CDR3 covers 15 residues. From germline, CDR1 is SGDLS and CDR2 YYNGEE. V was clipped by 2 bases and J by 3 bases; unmatched bases: 3. CDR3 nucleotide sequence: TGTGCCAGCAGCGTGGACAGGGGGCGCGACACTGAAGCTTTCTTT. Translation gives CASSVDRGRDTEAFF.

The V gene is TRBV6-1, the J gene TRBJ2-4; 7 positions agree with TRBD1. V shed 7 bases and J 7 bases; nucleotides not matched to a gene: 10. The CDR3 has 14 amino acids. Germline lookup yields CDR1 MNHNS and CDR2 SASEGT. This CDR3 is CASISRDSENIQYF. DNA of the CDR3: TGTGCCAGCATCTCCCGGGACAGCGAGAACATTCAGTACTTC.

The chain employs TRBV20-1 and TRBJ2-7; maybe TRBD2 (7 bases). The CDR3 length is 14 residues. Per the germline V gene, CDR1 is DFQATT and CDR2 is SNEGSKA (reference sequence). The V end was cut by 1 base, the J end by 3 bases, with 13 bases between. For the CDR3, the DNA is TGCAGTGCTAGAGCCGGGGAGGGGGTCTACGAGCAGTACTTC. This sequence encodes CSARAGEGVYEQYF.

This clonotype has a handful of counts. CDR3 sequence: CASGLVSLQPQHF. Written as DNA, the CDR3 is TGTGCTAGTGGTTTGGTCAGTTTGCAGCCCCAGCATTTT. The J gene is TRBJ1-5, the V gene TRBV12-5, with unresolved D. V lost 0 bases to trimming and J lost 7 bases, with 7 bases between them. The CDR3 runs to 13 residues. Looked up from germline, CDR1 is LGHNT and CDR2 is FRNRAP.

J is TRBJ2-1 and V is TRBV4-3; 12 nucleotides align to TRBD2. V lost 0 bases and J lost 0; bases outside the gene matches: 3. Germline-derived CDR1 and CDR2 are LGHNA and YSLEER. The CDR3 loop spans 18 amino acids. CDR3 in DNA: TGCGCCAGCAGCCAAGAAGGGGGACTAGCGGGCTCCTACAATGAGCAGTTCTTC. It specifies CASSQEGGLAGSYNEQFF.

The chain has TRBV5-1 and TRBJ1-6; D is ambiguous. The CDR3 loop spans 15 amino acids. V dropped 6 bases and J dropped 7 bases, with 17 bases sitting between them. Germline V lookup: CDR1 SGHRS, CDR2 YFSETQ. CDR3 residues: CASIESPGANSPLHF. CDR3 bases: TGCGCCAGCATAGAAAGCCCAGGCGCAAATTCACCCCTCCACTTT.